This TCR beta chain was obtained from a study of blood T cell repertoires in COVID-19. Study-level information: Acute and convalescent COVID-19 specimens originated in the United States, Italy and Spain.

In the original workflow: Quantification of nucleated cells was approximated via reference gene primer amplification. Clones were sequenced by immunoSEQ multiplex PCR, and TCRdb holds only the in-frame ones, with some missing. That table supplies the V and J calls and clone size; D and trimming were determined from the DNA. The profile shows about 230,000 clones, 80% to 90% of them singletons. The Seattle site enrolled patients during active infection and followed them longitudinally. This receptor was taken from a man aged 45-60 years with COVID-19, enrolled during active disease. The sequencing sample was made of peripheral blood.

DNA of the CDR3: TGTGCCAGCAGCGTAGTCCAGGGTTCCTACAATGAGCAGTTCTTC. It yields the protein CASSVVQGSYNEQFF. The V and J genes are TRBV9 and TRBJ2-1, with D perhaps TRBD1 (5 bases). Trimming left V 0 bases short and J 1 base short, with 8 bases between. The germline V gene has CDR1 SGDLS and CDR2 YYNGEE. The CDR3 extends over 15 amino acids. Full variable domain (remainder filled in from reference TRBV9 and TRBJ2-1): DSGVTQTPKHLITATGQRVTLRCSPRSGDLSVYWYQQSLDQGLQFLIQYYNGEERAKGNILERFSAQQFPDLHSELNLSSLELGDSALYFCASSVVQGSYNEQFFGPGTRLTVL.